This T cell receptor (beta chain) was captured by sequencing in a study of blood T cells in healthy people across ages. J was trimmed by 5 bases and V by 4 bases; bases with no gene match: 8. The CDR3 spans 15 residues. CDR1 is SGHRS, CDR2 YFSETQ, per germline. Study-level points and caveats: Naive CD4+ cells and diversity were both higher in long-lived donors than in aged donors.

Next came a second PCR, run for about 6 to 12 cycles, which used a sample-barcoded 5' primer along with a J-beta primer mix. Researchers report that a template-switch adaptor with 12 random nucleotides tagged each cDNA molecule. Each CDR3 protein is one row after TCRdb ran MiXCR on the 5' RACE reads. Here the sample spans over 600,000 distinct CDR3 sequences, 35% to 60% being singletons. This clonotype was found a few times. Antigen unknown. Sample donors were healthy Caucasian individuals that came from Russia, aged roughly 6 to 95. This TCR came from a man older than 75 in good health. The chain joins TRBV5-1 to TRBJ2-5; 10 nucleotides align to TRBD1. The sequenced sample consisted of blood. In DNA, the CDR3 is TGCGCCAGCAGCCCAGACAGGGGGCCGTCCGAGACCCAGTACTTC. Protein sequence: CASSPDRGPSETQYF.